This T cell receptor beta chain was observed in a study of patients and donors after allogeneic stem cell transplantation. TCRdb re-called the RT-PCR reads through MiXCR, storing one row per CDR3 protein. The sample records approximately 88,000 distinct CDR3 sequences, 4.5% to 5% being singletons. At least ten counts were recorded for this clonotype. J lost 3 bases, V lost 0 bases, and 6 bases had no gene match. The germline CDR1 and CDR2 sequences are SGHRS and YFSETQ. The length of the CDR3 is 15 residues. This sequence originates from a human donor who was either an allogeneic HSCT recipient or a stem cell or donor lymphocyte infusion donor (not recorded which). It is not recorded whose cells these are; they may come from a transplant donor. The V gene is TRBV5-1, the J gene TRBJ2-7; 7 bases fit TRBD2. The sequenced material came from blood, either unsorted or a sorted T cell fraction (not recorded which). CDR3 sequence (DNA): TGCGCCAGCAGCTTGGTATGGGGGGGACTCTACGAGCAGTACTTC. This gives the protein CASSLVWGGLYEQYF.